This T cell receptor (beta chain) was documented in a study of PD-L1 blockade in urothelial cancer. Across the study: Analyses were performed on blood at 3 weeks after treatment start (the second dose) and at 6 weeks.

Germline CDR1 is SGHRS and CDR2 is YFSETQ. Deletions cut 4 bases from V and 3 bases from J, with 19 bases between. The CDR3 has 17 amino acids. Time point defined: peripheral blood 6 weeks after treatment start. The table came from immunoSEQ multiplex PCR; TCRdb's copy has only in-frame clones and leaves some out. The table includes around 24,000 clones, approximately 77% detected once. The specimen was PBMCs, collected around atezolizumab (anti-PD-L1) treatment. The receptor was isolated from a man between 65 and 85 years old with urothelial cancer. This chain joins TRBV5-1 and TRBJ1-4; D gene uncertain. CDR3 sequence: CASSRQTATASNEKLFF. The CDR3 DNA reads as TGCGCCAGCAGCCGACAAACCGCGACCGCCTCTAATGAAAAACTGTTTTTT.